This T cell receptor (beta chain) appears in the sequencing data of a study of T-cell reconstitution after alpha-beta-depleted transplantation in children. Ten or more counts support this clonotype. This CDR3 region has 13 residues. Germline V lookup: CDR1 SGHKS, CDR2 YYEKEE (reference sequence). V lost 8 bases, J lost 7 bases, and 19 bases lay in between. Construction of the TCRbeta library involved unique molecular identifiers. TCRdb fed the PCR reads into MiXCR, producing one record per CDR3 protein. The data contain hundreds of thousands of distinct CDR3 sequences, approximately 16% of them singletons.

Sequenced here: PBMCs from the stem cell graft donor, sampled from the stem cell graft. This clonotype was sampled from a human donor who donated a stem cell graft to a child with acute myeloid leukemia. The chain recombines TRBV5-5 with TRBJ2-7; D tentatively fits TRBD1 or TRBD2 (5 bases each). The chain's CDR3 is CASNRGPTGEQYV. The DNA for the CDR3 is TGTGCCAGTAATCGGGGCCCTACGGGGGAGCAGTACGTC.